This T cell receptor beta chain was identified during a study of identical twins. V lost 0 bases to trimming and J lost 0 bases, with 9 bases between them. The CDR3 loop spans 16 amino acids. Germline CDR1 reads LGHNA; CDR2 reads YSLEER. The study, taken as a whole, reports: There is a chance that invariant MAIT and iNKT cells partially muddied zero-insertion analyses. Within cord blood, abundant beta clonotypes carried fewer insertions, but memory repertoires showed no such trend.

This clonotype was counted between two and nine times. Its antigen remains unknown. A universal primer site was created by template switching, with the cDNA bearing unique molecular identifiers. TCRdb fed the 5' RACE reads into MiXCR, producing one record per CDR3 protein. The sample shows approximately 210,000 distinct CDR3 sequences, roughly a tenth of them seen only once. This clonotype was sampled from a woman younger than 35 in good health. The rearrangement links TRBV4-3 to TRBJ2-1, with D possibly TRBD2 on 5 matching bases. The sample taken for sequencing was memory (CD45RO+) T cells sorted from blood. CDR3 bases: TGCGCCAGCAGCCAAGATCCGGGATACTCCTACAATGAGCAGTTCTTC. It codes for CASSQDPGYSYNEQFF.